A single sample gave rise to the 23 T cell receptor beta chains below, sequenced in a study of cytomegalovirus exposure and HLA in healthy donors. 13 Jbeta primers and 60 Vbeta primers were used for the PCR. Some clones are missing from TCRdb's copy, which holds only in-frame ones; the method was immunoSEQ multiplex PCR. The sample has 110,000 to 150,000 clones; approximately 79% are singletons. Sequencing used PBMCs. These receptors were taken from a woman aged 45-65 years in good health and CMV-seropositive.

The chain is built from TRBV28 and TRBJ2-1; 10 bases are a match to TRBD1. Germline lookup yields CDR1 MDHEN and CDR2 SYDVKM. This CDR3 has 15 residues. Trimming at V came to 3 bases and at J to 8 bases, leaving 7 bases not matched to a gene. The CDR3 sequence: CASSLGDRGLDEQFF. CDR3 coding DNA: TGTGCCAGCAGTTTGGGTGACAGGGGGCTAGATGAGCAGTTCTTC.

Only a few counts were recorded for this clone. The genes are TRBV5-6 and TRBJ2-7; tentatively, D is TRBD2 (6 bases). CDR3 length equals 17 residues. In germline, CDR1 is SGHDT, CDR2 YYEEEE. Trimming removed 0 bases at V and 1 base at J, with 17 bases between. The CDR3 nucleotides are TGTGCCAGCAGCTTGGGGGAGGACGGTTTCAGATCCTACGAGCAGTACTTC. Its translation is CASSLGEDGFRSYEQYF. Drawing the rest from reference TRBV5-6 and TRBJ2-7, the complete variable domain is DAGVTQSPTHLIKTRGQQVTLRCSPKSGHDTVSWYQQALGQGPQFIFQYYEEEERQRGNFPDRFSGHQFPNYSSELNVNALLLGDSALYLCASSLGEDGFRSYEQYFGPGTRLTVT.

Only a few counts were recorded for this clone. This chain connects TRBV7-2 to TRBJ1-6, with D possibly matching TRBD1 (5 bases). Trimming stripped 1 base from V and 8 bases from J, with 12 bases between. The CDR3 totals 15 residues. The germline CDR1 and CDR2 sequences are SGHTA and FQGNSA. CDR3 region: CASSLEAGRDSPLHF. The CDR3 region has the DNA TGTGCCAGCAGCTTAGAGGCAGGGAGGGATTCACCCCTCCACTTT.

The V call is TRBV29-1, the J call TRBJ1-2, with a possible D match to TRBD1 (5 bases). CDR1 and CDR2 (germline): SQVTM, ANQGSEA. The CDR3 runs 12 residues. Trimming stripped 0 bases from V and 8 bases from J, with 10 bases between. The CDR3 protein is CSVEEGAAGYTF. In nucleotides, the CDR3 is TGCAGCGTTGAAGAAGGGGCCGCCGGCTACACCTTC.

This chain joins TRBV5-5 and TRBJ1-2; TRBD1 matches 7 bases. Germline V gene lookup returns CDR1 SGHKS and CDR2 YYEKEE (reference sequence). Trimming removed 2 bases from V and 6 bases from J; junction bases left unmatched: 16. The CDR3 is made up of 17 amino acids. The CDR3 loop is CASSFGPERGRGDGYTF. Here the CDR3 DNA reads TGTGCCAGCAGCTTTGGACCCGAGAGGGGGCGTGGAGATGGCTACACCTTC.

The rearrangement links TRBV7-8 to TRBJ1-2; TRBD1 is a possible D gene (6 bases). The CDR3 extends over 13 amino acids. Trimming stripped 3 bases from V and 4 bases from J, with 9 bases between. Germline CDR1 and CDR2: SGHVS and FQNEAQ. The CDR3 nucleotides read TGTGCCAGCAGCTTCGGACAGAGCTATGGCTACACCTTC. Protein: CASSFGQSYGYTF.

The J gene is TRBJ1-4, the V gene TRBV30; no firm D call. Germline V CDR1 and CDR2: GTSNPN, SVGIG (reference sequence). V lost 1 base to trimming and J lost 4 bases, with 7 bases between them. This CDR3 region has 13 residues. In nucleotides, the CDR3 is TGTGCCTGGAGTGAGAATAGTAATGAAAAACTGTTTTTT. It is translated as CAWSENSNEKLFF.

V usage is TRBV6-5 and J usage is TRBJ1-2; a weak D match, TRBD1 (5 bases). Trimming cost V 8 bases and J 7 bases, with 23 bases left between them. Germline V CDR1 and CDR2: MNHEY, SVGAGI. There are 15 residues in the CDR3. The CDR3 region is CASATQDTPTSGYTF. CDR3 coding DNA: TGTGCCAGCGCAACCCAGGACACCCCGACGAGTGGCTACACCTTC.

In its sample, this clone was seen a few times. The chain is built from TRBV5-5 and TRBJ1-4; unclear D gene. This CDR3 spans 14 amino acids. In germline, CDR1 is SGHKS, CDR2 YYEKEE (reference sequence). The V gene lost 0 bases and the J gene lost 0 bases, with 3 bases spanning the gap. The CDR3 sequence is CASSLDSTNEKLFF. CDR3 nucleotide sequence: TGTGCCAGCAGCTTGGACTCAACTAATGAAAAACTGTTTTTT.

This clone was seen a few times. V gene TRBV4-3 combines with J gene TRBJ2-2; 7 bases match TRBD2. V was pared by 0 bases and J by 5 bases, with 12 bases of the junction left unmatched. Germline values: CDR1 LGHNA, CDR2 YSLEER. The length of the CDR3 is 18 residues. In DNA form, the CDR3 reads TGCGCCAGCAGCCAAGAGTTAGTTTGGGAGGGCGGAACCGGGGAGCTGTTTTTT. Amino acids: CASSQELVWEGGTGELFF.

The gene calls are TRBV6-5 and TRBJ2-1; perhaps TRBD2 as D (6 bases). In germline, CDR1 is MNHEY, CDR2 SVGAGI. V lost 0 bases to trimming and J lost 4 bases, with 13 bases between them. CDR3 length: 16 residues. CDR3 region: CASSYSLAGIYNEQFF. The DNA for the CDR3 is TGTGCCAGCAGTTACTCACTCGCGGGAATTTACAATGAGCAGTTCTTC.

V gene TRBV5-1 combines with J gene TRBJ2-1; 9 positions agree with TRBD2. The V gene end was trimmed by 7 bases and the J gene end by 6 bases; junction bases not matched to a gene: 14. Germline lookup yields CDR1 SGHRS and CDR2 YFSETQ. The CDR3 spans 16 residues. This CDR3 reads CASFRGAGGLGNEQFF. DNA of the CDR3: TGCGCCAGCTTCAGAGGGGCGGGGGGGCTAGGCAATGAGCAGTTCTTC.

CDR3 nucleotides: TGTGCCAGCAGACTAACAGGGGGCGACGCTGAAGCTTTCTTT. Its translation: CASRLTGGDAEAFF. V is TRBV6-1 and J is TRBJ1-1; 9 bases match TRBD1. This CDR3 is built from 14 residues. V shed 6 bases and J 6 bases; nucleotides not matched to a gene: 8. Per the germline V gene, CDR1 is MNHNS and CDR2 is SASEGT.

This rearrangement joins TRBV7-9 to TRBJ2-5; tentatively, D is TRBD1 (5 bases). This CDR3 comprises 12 residues. CDR1 is SEHNR and CDR2 is FQNEAQ in the germline V gene (reference sequence). Trimming removed 8 bases from V and 0 bases from J, with 7 bases in between. In nucleotides, the CDR3 is TGTGCCAGCCGCAGGGACCAAGAGACCCAGTACTTC. Its translation: CASRRDQETQYF.

This chain links TRBV6-6 with TRBJ2-7; perhaps TRBD2 as D (6 bases). The germline V and J ends were trimmed by 2 bases and 8 bases, with 10 bases remaining between them. The germline CDR1 and CDR2 sequences are MNHNY and SVGAGI (reference sequence). CDR3 length equals 12 residues. CDR3 protein: CASSYEGRKQYF. CDR3 bases: TGTGCCAGCAGTTACGAAGGGAGGAAGCAGTACTTC.

The V call is TRBV27, the J call TRBJ2-5; 9 bases are a match to TRBD2. This CDR3 spans 15 amino acids. The germline V gene encodes CDR1 MNHEY and CDR2 SMNVEV (reference sequence). The V gene end was trimmed by 1 base and the J gene end by 5 bases; junction bases not matched to a gene: 5. The DNA of the CDR3 is TGTGCCAGCAGTTTATTTATAGCGGGGGTTGAGACCCAGTACTTC. This translates into CASSLFIAGVETQYF.

V gene TRBV7-2 combines with J gene TRBJ1-1, with TRBD1 matching 10 bases. CDR1 and CDR2 (germline): SGHTA, FQGNSA. Unmatched junction bases numbered 3, after V lost 3 bases and J lost 5 bases. The CDR3 is made up of 14 amino acids. The CDR3 sequence is CASSFSGQGTEAFF. The CDR3 nucleotides are TGTGCCAGCAGCTTCTCGGGACAGGGGACTGAAGCTTTCTTT.

The CDR3 loop is CASSYVTVSYEQYF. The CDR3 nucleotides read TGTGCCAGCAGCTACGTCACGGTCTCCTACGAGCAGTACTTC. This chain connects TRBV5-4 to TRBJ2-7; D remains unclear. The CDR3 spans 14 residues. Between the trimmed V and J ends, which lost 3 bases and 0 bases, there was a span of 10 bases. The germline gives CDR1 SGHNT, CDR2 YYREEE (reference sequence).

This chain uses TRBV7-2 with TRBJ2-2; 13 nucleotides agree with TRBD2. Trimming removed 6 bases from V and 7 bases from J; junction bases left unmatched: 11. The length of the CDR3 is 17 residues. From germline, CDR1 is SGHTA and CDR2 FQGNSA. For the CDR3, the DNA is TGTGCCAGCAGTTATCGAGGACTAGCGGGGGCGGGCGGGGAGCTGTTTTTT. It yields the protein CASSYRGLAGAGGELFF.

Only a few counts were recorded for this clone. The CDR3 DNA is TGTGCCAGCAGGGGGGGAGGTTTGGCCGGGGAGCTGTTTTTT. Its protein is CASRGGGLAGELFF. This sequence joins TRBV7-2 and TRBJ2-2, with TRBD2 as a possible D gene (6 bases). The CDR3 has 14 residues. The germline V and J ends were trimmed by 6 bases and 6 bases, with 14 bases remaining between them. Germline loops: CDR1 SGHTA, CDR2 FQGNSA.

The chain carries TRBV7-9 and TRBJ1-1; TRBD1 might be the D (5 bases). Trimming stripped 5 bases from V and 7 bases from J, with 14 bases between. This CDR3 spans 13 amino acids. Germline CDR1 and CDR2: SEHNR and FQNEAQ (reference sequence). The CDR3 DNA reads TGTGCCAGCAGCCCCGGAGGGGAAATTGAAGCTTTCTTT. Protein: CASSPGGEIEAFF.

There are a few counts of this clone. V usage is TRBV5-4 and J usage is TRBJ1-1, with a possible D match to TRBD1 (6 bases). In germline, CDR1 is SGHNT, CDR2 YYREEE (reference sequence). CDR3 size: 14 residues. Deletions cut 4 bases from V and 0 bases from J, with 10 bases between. CDR3 DNA sequence: TGTGCCAGCAGCCCGGGACAAATGAACACTGAAGCTTTCTTT. It is translated as CASSPGQMNTEAFF.

The chain combines TRBV7-2 with TRBJ2-3, with TRBD1 matching over 9 bases. Germline V gene lookup returns CDR1 SGHTA and CDR2 FQGNSA. This CDR3 contains 16 residues. V trimming: 5 bases; J trimming: 1 base; junction bases outside the gene matches: 7. The chain's CDR3 is CASSAGRTGGTDTQYF. The CDR3 nucleotides are TGTGCCAGCAGCGCCGGCCGGACAGGGGGCACAGATACGCAGTATTTT.